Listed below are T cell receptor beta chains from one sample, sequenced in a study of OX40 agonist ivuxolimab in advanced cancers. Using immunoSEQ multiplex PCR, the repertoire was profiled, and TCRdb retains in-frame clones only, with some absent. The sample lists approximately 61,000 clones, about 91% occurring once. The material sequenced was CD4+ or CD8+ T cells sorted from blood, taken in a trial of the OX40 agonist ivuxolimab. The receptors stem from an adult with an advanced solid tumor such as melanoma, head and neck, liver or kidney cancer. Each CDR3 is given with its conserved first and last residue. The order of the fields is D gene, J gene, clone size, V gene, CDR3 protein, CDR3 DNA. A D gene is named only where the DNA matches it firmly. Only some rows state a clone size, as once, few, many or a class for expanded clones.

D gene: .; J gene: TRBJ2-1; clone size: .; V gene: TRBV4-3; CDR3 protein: CASSQDRANSGNEQFF; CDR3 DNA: TGCGCCAGCAGCCAAGATAGGGCTAACAGTGGGAATGAGCAGTTCTTC
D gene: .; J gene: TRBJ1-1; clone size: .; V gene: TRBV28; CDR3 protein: CASSHREEVTEAFF; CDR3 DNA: TGTGCCAGCAGCCACAGGGAGGAAGTCACTGAAGCTTTCTTT
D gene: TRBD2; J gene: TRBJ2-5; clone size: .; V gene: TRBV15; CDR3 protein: CATSSGGSGEQETQYF; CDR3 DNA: TGTGCCACCAGCAGTGGAGGTAGCGGGGAACAAGAGACCCAGTACTTC
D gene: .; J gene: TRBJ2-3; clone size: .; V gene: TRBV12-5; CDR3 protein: CASGPTLSDTQYF; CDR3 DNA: TGTGCTAGTGGTCCCACGTTGAGTGATACGCAGTATTTT
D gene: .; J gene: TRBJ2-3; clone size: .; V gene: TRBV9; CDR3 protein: CASSVGGLLSTDTQYF; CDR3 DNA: TGTGCCAGCAGCGTGGGGGGGCTTCTTAGCACAGATACGCAGTATTTT
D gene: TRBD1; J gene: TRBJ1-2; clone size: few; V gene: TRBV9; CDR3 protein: CASSVLGQGGYTF; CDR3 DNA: TGTGCCAGCAGCGTACTCGGACAGGGCGGCTACACCTTC
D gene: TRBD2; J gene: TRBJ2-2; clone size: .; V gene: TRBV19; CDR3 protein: CASSALAENTGELFF; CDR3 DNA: TGTGCCAGTAGCGCCCTAGCGGAAAACACCGGGGAGCTGTTTTTT
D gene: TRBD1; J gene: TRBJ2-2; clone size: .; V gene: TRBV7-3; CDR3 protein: CASSLGTGIPGELFF; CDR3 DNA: TGTGCCAGCAGCTTAGGGACAGGGATCCCCGGGGAGCTGTTTTTT
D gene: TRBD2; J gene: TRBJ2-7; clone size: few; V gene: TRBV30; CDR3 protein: CAWNNIAGTLRDEQYF; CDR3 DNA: TGTGCCTGGAACAATATAGCGGGCACCCTTAGGGACGAGCAGTACTTC
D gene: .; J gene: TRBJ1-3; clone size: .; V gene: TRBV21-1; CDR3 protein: CASSKVAGDTGNTIYF; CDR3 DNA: TGTGCCAGCAGCAAAGTGGCAGGCGACACTGGAAACACCATATATTTT
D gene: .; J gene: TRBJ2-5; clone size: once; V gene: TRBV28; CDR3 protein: CASSLMFGEAETQYF; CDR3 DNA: TGTGCCAGCAGTTTAATGTTTGGGGAGGCGGAGACCCAGTACTTC
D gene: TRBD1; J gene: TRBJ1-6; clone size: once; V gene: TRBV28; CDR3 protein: CASTFRDRGASPFLTRNSPLHF; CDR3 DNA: TGTGCCAGCACCTTCCGGGACAGAGGCGCCTCTCCCTTCTTGACTCGTAATTCACCCCTCCACTTT
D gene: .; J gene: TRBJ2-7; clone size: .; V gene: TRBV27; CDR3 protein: CASGLGTTYEQYF; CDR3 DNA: TGTGCCAGCGGGCTCGGGACGACCTACGAGCAGTACTTC
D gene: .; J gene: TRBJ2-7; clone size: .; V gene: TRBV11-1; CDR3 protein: CASSLDSPYEQYF; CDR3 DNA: TGTGCCAGCAGCTTAGACAGCCCCTACGAGCAGTACTTC
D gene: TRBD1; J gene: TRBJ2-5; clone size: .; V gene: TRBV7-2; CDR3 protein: CASSLAITGVDQYF; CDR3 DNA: TGTGCCAGCAGCTTAGCCATTACAGGGGTCGATCAGTACTTC
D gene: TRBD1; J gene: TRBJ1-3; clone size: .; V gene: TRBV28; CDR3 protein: CASSWYRTGGAAHTIYF; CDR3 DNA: TGTGCCAGCAGTTGGTACAGGACAGGGGGCGCGGCGCACACCATATATTTT
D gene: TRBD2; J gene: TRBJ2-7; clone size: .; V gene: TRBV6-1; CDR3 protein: CASSEGLAATYEQYF; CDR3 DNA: TGTGCCAGCAGTGAAGGGCTAGCGGCGACCTACGAGCAGTACTTC
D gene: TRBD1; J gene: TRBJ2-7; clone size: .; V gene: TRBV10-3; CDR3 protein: CATKTGESYEQYF; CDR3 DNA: TGTGCCACCAAGACAGGGGAAAGCTACGAGCAGTACTTC
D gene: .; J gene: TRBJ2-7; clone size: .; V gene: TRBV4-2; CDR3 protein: CASSQDSPTYEQYF; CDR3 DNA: TGTGCCAGCAGCCAAGACTCGCCCACCTACGAGCAGTACTTC
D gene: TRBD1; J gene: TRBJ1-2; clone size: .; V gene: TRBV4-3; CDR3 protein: CASSPEGQGGGYTF; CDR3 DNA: TGCGCCAGCAGCCCGGAGGGACAGGGAGGGGGCTACACCTTC
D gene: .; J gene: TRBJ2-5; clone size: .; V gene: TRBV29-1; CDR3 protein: CSVAIPKETQYF; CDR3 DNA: TGCAGCGTTGCTATCCCCAAAGAGACCCAGTACTTC
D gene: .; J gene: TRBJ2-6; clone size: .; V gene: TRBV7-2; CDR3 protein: CASRSSGANVLTF; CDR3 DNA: TGTGCCAGCAGGTCATCTGGGGCCAACGTCCTGACTTTC
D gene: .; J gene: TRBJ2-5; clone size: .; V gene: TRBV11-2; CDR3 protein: CASTEWGGKETQYF; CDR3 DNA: TGTGCCAGCACCGAATGGGGCGGGAAAGAGACCCAGTACTTC
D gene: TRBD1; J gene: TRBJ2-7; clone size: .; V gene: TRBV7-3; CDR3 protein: CASSSTGTNSGSYEQYF; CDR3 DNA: TGTGCCAGCAGCTCGACAGGGACAAACTCTGGGTCCTACGAGCAGTACTTC
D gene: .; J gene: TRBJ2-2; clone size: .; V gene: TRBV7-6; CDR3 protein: CASSLFGTQNTGELFF; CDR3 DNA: TGTGCCAGCAGCTTGTTCGGGACCCAGAACACCGGGGAGCTGTTTTTT
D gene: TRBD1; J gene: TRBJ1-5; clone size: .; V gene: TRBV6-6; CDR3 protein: CASSYAGTGNQPQHF; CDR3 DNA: TGTGCCAGCAGTTACGCCGGGACAGGCAATCAGCCCCAGCATTTT
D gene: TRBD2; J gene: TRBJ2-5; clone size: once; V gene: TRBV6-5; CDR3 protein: CASSSGDYQETQYF; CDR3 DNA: TGTGCCAGCAGTTCCGGGGACTATCAAGAGACCCAGTACTTC
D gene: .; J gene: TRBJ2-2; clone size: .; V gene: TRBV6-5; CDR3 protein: CASSYGRRNTGELFF; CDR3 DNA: TGTGCCAGCAGTTACGGTCGGAGGAACACCGGGGAGCTGTTTTTT
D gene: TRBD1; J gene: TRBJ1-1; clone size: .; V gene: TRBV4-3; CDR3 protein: CASGDRGFLEAFF; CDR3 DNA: TGCGCCAGCGGGGACAGGGGGTTTCTAGAAGCTTTCTTT
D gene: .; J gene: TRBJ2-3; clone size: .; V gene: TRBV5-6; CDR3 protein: CASSLQWETRDTQYF; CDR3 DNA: TGTGCCAGCAGCTTGCAATGGGAGACCCGAGATACGCAGTATTTT
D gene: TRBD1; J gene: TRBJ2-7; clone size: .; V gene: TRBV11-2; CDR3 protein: CASQVTGDYEQYF; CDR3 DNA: TGTGCCAGCCAGGTCACAGGGGACTACGAGCAGTACTTC
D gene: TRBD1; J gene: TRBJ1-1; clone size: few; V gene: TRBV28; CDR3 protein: CASRMGQAEAFF; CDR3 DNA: TGTGCCAGCAGGATGGGACAGGCTGAAGCTTTCTTT
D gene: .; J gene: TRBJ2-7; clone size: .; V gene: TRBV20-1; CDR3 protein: CSARLFYEQYF; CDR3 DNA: TGCAGTGCTAGACTTTTCTACGAGCAGTACTTC
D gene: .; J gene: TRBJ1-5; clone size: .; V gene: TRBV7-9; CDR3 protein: CASSHVTGPQHF; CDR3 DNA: TGTGCCAGCAGCCACGTAACGGGGCCCCAGCATTTT
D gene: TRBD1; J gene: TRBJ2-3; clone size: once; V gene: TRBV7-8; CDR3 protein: CASSLAGRGFTDTQYF; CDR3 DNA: TGTGCCAGCAGCTTGGCTGGCAGGGGGTTCACAGATACGCAGTATTTT
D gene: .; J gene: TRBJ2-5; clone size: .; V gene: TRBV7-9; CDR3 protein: CASSLIVVREETQYF; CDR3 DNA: TGTGCCAGCAGCTTAATAGTGGTAAGAGAAGAGACCCAGTACTTC
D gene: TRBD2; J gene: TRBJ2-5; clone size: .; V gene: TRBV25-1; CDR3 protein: CASSEWTSGEETQYF; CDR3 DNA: TGTGCCAGCAGTGAATGGACTAGCGGCGAAGAGACCCAGTACTTC
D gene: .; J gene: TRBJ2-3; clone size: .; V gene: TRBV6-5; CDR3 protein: CASSYSWTSPDTQYF; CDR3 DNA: TGTGCCAGCAGTTACTCGTGGACCTCCCCAGATACGCAGTATTTT
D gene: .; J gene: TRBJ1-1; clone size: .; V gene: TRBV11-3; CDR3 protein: CASTLDGGNAEAFF; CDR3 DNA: TGTGCCAGCACCCTAGACGGGGGCAACGCTGAAGCTTTCTTT
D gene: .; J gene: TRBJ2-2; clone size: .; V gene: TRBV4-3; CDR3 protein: CASSQDHQGGDTGELFF; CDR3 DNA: TGCGCCAGCAGCCAAGATCATCAAGGAGGGGACACCGGGGAGCTGTTTTTT
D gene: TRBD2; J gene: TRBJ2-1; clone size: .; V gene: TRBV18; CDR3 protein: CASSSGLAGERSYNEQFF; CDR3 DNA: TGTGCCAGCTCATCGGGACTAGCGGGAGAACGGTCCTACAATGAGCAGTTCTTC
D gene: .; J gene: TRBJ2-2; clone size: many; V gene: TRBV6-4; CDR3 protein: CASSDGEAAGELFF; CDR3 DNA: TGTGCCAGCAGTGACGGGGAGGCGGCCGGGGAGCTGTTTTTT
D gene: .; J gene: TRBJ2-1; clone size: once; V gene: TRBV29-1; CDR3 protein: CSVFLRENEQFF; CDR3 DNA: TGCAGCGTTTTCCTCCGAGAAAATGAGCAGTTCTTC
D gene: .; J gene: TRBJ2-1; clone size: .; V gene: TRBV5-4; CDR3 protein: CASSLDIYNEQFF; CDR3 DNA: TGTGCCAGCAGCTTGGACATATACAATGAGCAGTTCTTC
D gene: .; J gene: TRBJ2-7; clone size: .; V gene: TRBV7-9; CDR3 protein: CASSLDIPTYEQYF; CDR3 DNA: TGTGCCAGCAGCCTAGACATTCCCACCTACGAGCAGTACTTC
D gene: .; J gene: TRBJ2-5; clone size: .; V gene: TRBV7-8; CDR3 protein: CASSFMPIQETQYF; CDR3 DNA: TGTGCCAGCAGCTTTATGCCGATCCAAGAGACCCAGTACTTC
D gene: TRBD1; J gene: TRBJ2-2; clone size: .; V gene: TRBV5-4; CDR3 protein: CATQGTTGELFF; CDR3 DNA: TGTGCCACACAGGGGACCACCGGGGAGCTGTTTTTT
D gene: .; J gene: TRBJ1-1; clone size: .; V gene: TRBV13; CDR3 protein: CASSPVGGLGRNTEAFF; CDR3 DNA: TGTGCCAGCAGCCCTGTGGGGGGGCTGGGCAGGAACACTGAAGCTTTCTTT
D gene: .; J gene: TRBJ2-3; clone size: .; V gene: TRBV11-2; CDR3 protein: CASSLWGSTDTQYF; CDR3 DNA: TGTGCCAGCAGCTTATGGGGTAGCACAGATACGCAGTATTTT
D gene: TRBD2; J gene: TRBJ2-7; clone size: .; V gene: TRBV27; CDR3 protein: CASSHTSGRMYEQYF; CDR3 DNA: TGTGCCAGCAGTCACACTAGCGGGAGGATGTACGAGCAGTACTTC
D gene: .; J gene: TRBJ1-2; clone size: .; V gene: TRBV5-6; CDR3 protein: CASSPADYGYTF; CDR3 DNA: TGTGCCAGCAGTCCAGCCGACTATGGCTACACCTTC
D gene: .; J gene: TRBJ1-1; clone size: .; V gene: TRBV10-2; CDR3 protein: CASSDRVNTEAFF; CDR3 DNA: TGCGCCAGCAGTGACAGGGTGAACACTGAAGCTTTCTTT
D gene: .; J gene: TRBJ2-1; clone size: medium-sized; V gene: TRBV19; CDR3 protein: CASSIGPLEHNEQFF; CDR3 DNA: TGTGCCAGTAGTATAGGTCCACTCGAACACAATGAGCAGTTCTTC
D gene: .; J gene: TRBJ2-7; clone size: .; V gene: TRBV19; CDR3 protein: CASSITGRISYEQYF; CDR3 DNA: TGTGCCAGTAGTATTACGGGGAGGATCTCCTACGAGCAGTACTTC
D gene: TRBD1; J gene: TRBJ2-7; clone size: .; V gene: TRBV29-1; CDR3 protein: CSVSVGTGGYEQYF; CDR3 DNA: TGCAGCGTATCAGTGGGGACAGGGGGCTACGAGCAGTACTTC
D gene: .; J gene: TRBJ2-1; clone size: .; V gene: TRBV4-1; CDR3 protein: CASSLGTVGDEQFF; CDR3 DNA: TGCGCCAGCAGCCTCGGGACGGTGGGCGATGAGCAGTTCTTC
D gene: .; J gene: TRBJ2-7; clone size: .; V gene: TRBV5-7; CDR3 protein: CASSFSNFSYEQYF; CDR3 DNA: TGTGCCAGCAGCTTCAGTAATTTCTCCTACGAGCAGTACTTC
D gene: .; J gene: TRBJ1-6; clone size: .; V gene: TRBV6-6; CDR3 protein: CASSPGEHSPLHF; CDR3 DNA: TGTGCCAGCAGTCCCGGGGAGCATTCACCCCTCCACTTT
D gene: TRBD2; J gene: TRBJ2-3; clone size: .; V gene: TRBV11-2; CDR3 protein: CASSLVGTSGRAGTDTQYF; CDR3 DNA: TGTGCCAGCAGCTTAGTGGGGACTAGCGGGAGGGCCGGCACAGATACGCAGTATTTT